This is a list of T cell receptor beta chains from one sample in a study of CD8+CD57+ T cells in acquired aplastic anemia. TCRdb used MiXCR to reprocess the reads, holding one entry per CDR3 protein. The table includes around 190,000 distinct CDR3 sequences, around 63% detected once. The specimen sequenced was sorted CD4+, CD8+, or CD8+CD57+ T cells (not recorded which) from PBMCs. Every receptor here comes from a human donor in good health. Each CDR3 is given with its conserved first and last residue. D genes are given only for firm matches. Size is omitted from some rows. Given values are once, few, many or a class for expanded clones.

j_gene: TRBJ1-6; v_gene: TRBV20-1; d_gene: NA; abundance: NA; CDR3nt: TGCAGTGCTAGATCGACAGGTCGCAGAAGGAATTCACCCCTCCACTTT; CDR3aa: CSARSTGRRRNSPLHF
j_gene: TRBJ2-5; v_gene: TRBV29-1; d_gene: NA; abundance: NA; CDR3nt: TGCAGCGTTGTGGGGGTACTCGGGGAGACCCAGTACTTC; CDR3aa: CSVVGVLGETQYF
j_gene: TRBJ1-5; v_gene: TRBV7-9; d_gene: TRBD1; abundance: NA; CDR3nt: TGTGCCAGCAGCCGGGACAGATGGGATCAGCCCCAGCATTTT; CDR3aa: CASSRDRWDQPQHF
j_gene: TRBJ1-5; v_gene: TRBV7-9; d_gene: TRBD1; abundance: NA; CDR3nt: TGTGCCAGCAGCTCTAGGGACAGTAGCAATCAGCCCCAGCATTTT; CDR3aa: CASSSRDSSNQPQHF
j_gene: TRBJ2-7; v_gene: TRBV19; d_gene: NA; abundance: NA; CDR3nt: TGTGCCAGTAGTATCAGTCAGACCTACGAGCAGTACTTC; CDR3aa: CASSISQTYEQYF
j_gene: TRBJ1-2; v_gene: TRBV21-1; d_gene: NA; abundance: NA; CDR3nt: TGTGCCAGCAGCAAAGCCAGGGGGGATGGCTACACCTTC; CDR3aa: CASSKARGDGYTF
j_gene: TRBJ2-7; v_gene: TRBV7-3; d_gene: NA; abundance: few; CDR3nt: TGTGCCAGCAGCTCCTTCACGGGCGGCGAGCAGTACTTC; CDR3aa: CASSSFTGGEQYF
j_gene: TRBJ2-7; v_gene: TRBV19; d_gene: NA; abundance: once; CDR3nt: TGTGCCAGTAGTGACCGGGTTGGGCACTACGAGCAGTACTTC; CDR3aa: CASSDRVGHYEQYF
j_gene: TRBJ1-3; v_gene: TRBV19; d_gene: NA; abundance: few; CDR3nt: TGTGCCAGTTGGGACGGTGGAAAAGGAAACACCATATATTTT; CDR3aa: CASWDGGKGNTIYF
j_gene: TRBJ2-7; v_gene: TRBV9; d_gene: TRBD2; abundance: once; CDR3nt: TGCGCCAGCAGCTTGCTAGGACTAGCGGGCTCCTACGAGCAGTACTTC; CDR3aa: CASSLLGLAGSYEQYF
j_gene: TRBJ2-2; v_gene: TRBV7-9; d_gene: NA; abundance: many; CDR3nt: TGTGCCAGCAGCTTACTGTCCAGTAATGCGAACACCGGGGAGCTGTTTTTT; CDR3aa: CASSLLSSNANTGELFF
j_gene: TRBJ1-2; v_gene: TRBV2; d_gene: NA; abundance: NA; CDR3nt: TGTGCCAGCAGTCTCGAAAACTATGGCTACACCTTC; CDR3aa: CASSLENYGYTF
j_gene: TRBJ1-5; v_gene: TRBV10-2; d_gene: NA; abundance: few; CDR3nt: TGCGCCAGCAGTGAGTCTACAGGTAATCAGCCCCAGCATTTT; CDR3aa: CASSESTGNQPQHF
j_gene: TRBJ2-5; v_gene: TRBV5-1; d_gene: NA; abundance: many; CDR3nt: TGCGCCAGCAGCGTCCAAGGCGAGACCCAGTACTTC; CDR3aa: CASSVQGETQYF
j_gene: TRBJ1-1; v_gene: TRBV7-8; d_gene: NA; abundance: NA; CDR3nt: TGTGCCAGCAGCCCCCTTTTCGGCCAGGGACCTGAAGCTTTCTTT; CDR3aa: CASSPLFGQGPEAFF
j_gene: TRBJ2-1; v_gene: TRBV5-4; d_gene: NA; abundance: NA; CDR3nt: TGTGCCAGCAGCGGGCGGGGCGGGGGCCACAATGAGCAGTTCTTC; CDR3aa: CASSGRGGGHNEQFF
j_gene: TRBJ1-4; v_gene: TRBV9; d_gene: TRBD1; abundance: NA; CDR3nt: TGTGCCAGCAGCGTAGGACAGGGGGCCCTTAATGAAAAACTGTTTTTT; CDR3aa: CASSVGQGALNEKLFF
j_gene: TRBJ2-2; v_gene: TRBV7-2; d_gene: NA; abundance: NA; CDR3nt: TGTGCCAGCAGCCAGACGGCGACGGTTGGCGGGGAGCTGTTTTTT; CDR3aa: CASSQTATVGGELFF
j_gene: TRBJ2-2; v_gene: TRBV4-1; d_gene: NA; abundance: NA; CDR3nt: TGCGCCAGCAGCCAAGATTCAGTGGACGCCGGGGAGCTGTTTTTT; CDR3aa: CASSQDSVDAGELFF
j_gene: TRBJ2-1; v_gene: TRBV7-9; d_gene: NA; abundance: NA; CDR3nt: TGCGCCAGCAGCTTATCTTCCAGGGTAGCCAATGAGCAGTTCTTC; CDR3aa: CASSLSSRVANEQFF
j_gene: TRBJ2-1; v_gene: TRBV29-1; d_gene: TRBD1; abundance: NA; CDR3nt: TGCAGCCCCCATTTCACAGGGGGCAATCCAAATGAGCAGTTCTTC; CDR3aa: CSPHFTGGNPNEQFF
j_gene: TRBJ2-2; v_gene: TRBV7-6; d_gene: NA; abundance: many; CDR3nt: TGTGCCAGCAGCTTATCGGGGGACGGGGAGCTGTTTTTT; CDR3aa: CASSLSGDGELFF
j_gene: TRBJ1-2; v_gene: TRBV7-6; d_gene: NA; abundance: NA; CDR3nt: TGTGCCAGCAGCCCGGGACGGAACTATGGCTACACCTTC; CDR3aa: CASSPGRNYGYTF
j_gene: TRBJ1-2; v_gene: TRBV25-1; d_gene: NA; abundance: NA; CDR3nt: TGTGCCGCGTCCGATTTTAACTATGGCTACACCTTC; CDR3aa: CAASDFNYGYTF
j_gene: TRBJ2-7; v_gene: TRBV7-3; d_gene: NA; abundance: NA; CDR3nt: TGTGCCAGCAGCTTAACCCCTTCTAAGGAGCAGTACTTC; CDR3aa: CASSLTPSKEQYF
j_gene: TRBJ1-1; v_gene: TRBV7-2; d_gene: TRBD1; abundance: NA; CDR3nt: TGTGCCAGCAGCACGCGGGACAGCCAGTTTGAAGCTTTCTTT; CDR3aa: CASSTRDSQFEAFF
j_gene: TRBJ1-1; v_gene: TRBV29-1; d_gene: NA; abundance: NA; CDR3nt: TGCAGCGTTGTGGGCCCAAACACTGAAGCTTTCTTT; CDR3aa: CSVVGPNTEAFF
j_gene: TRBJ2-7; v_gene: TRBV29-1; d_gene: NA; abundance: many; CDR3nt: TGCAGCGTTGAGACCGGCTACGAGCAGTACTTC; CDR3aa: CSVETGYEQYF
j_gene: TRBJ2-7; v_gene: TRBV10-1; d_gene: NA; abundance: NA; CDR3nt: TGCGCCAGCAGGAGAGGAGGGGAGTACGAGCAGTACTTC; CDR3aa: CASRRGGEYEQYF
j_gene: TRBJ1-2; v_gene: TRBV19; d_gene: TRBD1; abundance: NA; CDR3nt: TGTGCCAGTAGTCCCCGGGGGGACAGCTTTTATGGCTACACCTTC; CDR3aa: CASSPRGDSFYGYTF
j_gene: TRBJ1-6; v_gene: TRBV10-3; d_gene: NA; abundance: NA; CDR3nt: TGTGCCATCAGTGAGTCTCAAGTCTCGGGGTCACCCCTCCACTTT; CDR3aa: CAISESQVSGSPLHF
j_gene: TRBJ2-7; v_gene: TRBV20-1; d_gene: NA; abundance: NA; CDR3nt: TGCAGGCTATCGGCGGAAGGGAGGATGGACGAGCAGTACTTC; CDR3aa: CRLSAEGRMDEQYF
j_gene: TRBJ2-1; v_gene: TRBV5-8; d_gene: NA; abundance: NA; CDR3nt: TGTGCCAGCAGCTTGGACCTGGCCCTCAATGAGCAGTTCTTC; CDR3aa: CASSLDLALNEQFF
j_gene: TRBJ2-1; v_gene: TRBV12-3/TRBV12-4; d_gene: NA; abundance: many; CDR3nt: TGTGCCAGCAGTCAGGGGGGCCATGAGCAGTTCTTC; CDR3aa: CASSQGGHEQFF
j_gene: TRBJ1-2; v_gene: TRBV29-1; d_gene: NA; abundance: NA; CDR3nt: TGCAGCGTGAGGGGCAGTAACTATGGCTACACCTTC; CDR3aa: CSVRGSNYGYTF
j_gene: TRBJ2-7; v_gene: TRBV9; d_gene: NA; abundance: many; CDR3nt: TGTGCCAGCAGCGTAGAAGGGTTTTCGCCCTACGAGCAGTACTTC; CDR3aa: CASSVEGFSPYEQYF
j_gene: TRBJ1-1; v_gene: TRBV28; d_gene: NA; abundance: few; CDR3nt: TGTGCCAGCAGCTCGGGCGTAATGAACACTGAAGCTTTCTTT; CDR3aa: CASSSGVMNTEAFF
j_gene: TRBJ2-2; v_gene: TRBV20-1; d_gene: NA; abundance: NA; CDR3nt: TGCAGTGCCTCGTCAGGAGGGGCTGGAAACACCGGGGAGCTGTTTTTT; CDR3aa: CSASSGGAGNTGELFF
j_gene: TRBJ2-7; v_gene: TRBV7-2; d_gene: NA; abundance: NA; CDR3nt: TGTGCCAGCAGCTTAGCGCTAGCTAATGACGAGCAGTACTTC; CDR3aa: CASSLALANDEQYF
j_gene: TRBJ2-7; v_gene: TRBV7-3; d_gene: TRBD2; abundance: NA; CDR3nt: TGTGCCAGCAGCGTAGGCGGGGGGGGTTCGCTCGAGCAGTACTTC; CDR3aa: CASSVGGGGSLEQYF
j_gene: TRBJ1-1; v_gene: TRBV7-3; d_gene: TRBD1; abundance: NA; CDR3nt: TGTGCCAGCAGCTTAACGGGACAGTTCACAAGCACTGAAGCTTTCTTT; CDR3aa: CASSLTGQFTSTEAFF
j_gene: TRBJ2-7; v_gene: TRBV20-1; d_gene: NA; abundance: NA; CDR3nt: TGCAGTGCTAGAGATCGATTCCGGGGCAGTTCCTACGAGCAGTACTTC; CDR3aa: CSARDRFRGSSYEQYF
j_gene: TRBJ2-3; v_gene: TRBV4-1; d_gene: TRBD2; abundance: NA; CDR3nt: TGCGCCAGCAGCCAAGCCACTGTAACGGGAGGTGGAGATACGCAGTATTTT; CDR3aa: CASSQATVTGGGDTQYF
j_gene: TRBJ1-5; v_gene: TRBV7-8; d_gene: TRBD1; abundance: NA; CDR3nt: TGTGCCAGCAGCTCGGGGACAGGGTACAATCAGCCCCAGCATTTT; CDR3aa: CASSSGTGYNQPQHF
j_gene: TRBJ1-1; v_gene: TRBV9; d_gene: TRBD1; abundance: NA; CDR3nt: TGTGCCAGCAGCCTATTAATGACAGGGATTGAAGCTTTCTTT; CDR3aa: CASSLLMTGIEAFF
j_gene: TRBJ2-1; v_gene: TRBV15; d_gene: NA; abundance: NA; CDR3nt: TGTGCCACCTCGGTGGGAATGAACCACAATGAGCAGTTCTTC; CDR3aa: CATSVGMNHNEQFF
j_gene: TRBJ1-6; v_gene: TRBV7-2; d_gene: NA; abundance: few; CDR3nt: TGTGCCAGCAGCTTAGGCGGGGTGATGCCCCTCCACTTT; CDR3aa: CASSLGGVMPLHF
j_gene: TRBJ1-6; v_gene: TRBV20-1; d_gene: TRBD1; abundance: NA; CDR3nt: TGCAGTGCTAGACCCGGGACAGCTAATTCACCCCTCCACTTT; CDR3aa: CSARPGTANSPLHF
j_gene: TRBJ2-1; v_gene: TRBV11-1; d_gene: TRBD1; abundance: once; CDR3nt: TGTGCCAGCAGCTTACCCCAAAGGGACAGGGTTCGACCCGCGAGCTCCTACAATGAGCAGTTCTTC; CDR3aa: CASSLPQRDRVRPASSYNEQFF
j_gene: TRBJ2-7; v_gene: TRBV5-4; d_gene: TRBD1; abundance: NA; CDR3nt: TGTGCCAGCAGCTCGGGGACAGGGGGGGGAGGCGAGCAGTACTTC; CDR3aa: CASSSGTGGGGEQYF